This entry lists 24 T cell receptor beta chains sequenced from one sample in a study of CD8+ T cells in alopecia areata. Sequencing used cDNA as its template, made by extracting RNA and reverse transcribing it. Sequencing used immunoSEQ multiplex PCR; TCRdb keeps in-frame clones, though not all of them. The data hold approximately 98,000 clones, with around 59% observed a single time. The specimen sequenced was CD8+ T cells sorted from blood. The origin of the receptors is a human donor in good health.

The chain employs TRBV15 and TRBJ1-4; D gene ambiguous. CDR1 and CDR2 (germline): LNHNV, YYDKDF (reference sequence). CDR3 length equals 13 residues. V was shortened by 3 bases and J by 8 bases, with 10 bases between the two germline ends. The CDR3: CATSREDGEKLFF. CDR3 sequence (DNA): TGTGCCACCAGCAGGGAGGACGGAGAAAAACTGTTTTTT.

V and J are TRBV11-2 and TRBJ1-2; 8 bases line up with TRBD1. The length of the CDR3 is 17 residues. V was pared by 1 base and J by 0 bases, with 7 bases of the junction left unmatched. From germline, CDR1 is SGHAT and CDR2 FQNNGV. The CDR3 nucleotides read TGTGCCAGCAGCTTAGGGGCAGGGGGCGCATCTAACTATGGCTACACCTTC. Translating it yields CASSLGAGGASNYGYTF. The entire variable domain, with the rest obtained from reference TRBV11-2 and TRBJ1-2, is as follows: EAGVAQSPRYKIIEKRQSVAFWCNPISGHATLYWYQQILGQGPKLLIQFQNNGVVDDSQLPKDRFSAERLKGVDSTLKIQPAKLEDSAVYLCASSLGAGGASNYGYTFGSGTRLTVV.

This chain uses TRBV9 with TRBJ1-2, with D possibly being TRBD1 (6 bases). CDR1 and CDR2 (germline): SGDLS, YYNGEE. The V end lost 4 bases, the J end lost 5 bases, and 33 bases lay between the germline ends. The CDR3 loop spans 20 amino acids. The CDR3 coding sequence is TGTGCCAGCAGCTTTCCGGACAGACCGCCAAGTAGTTATCACTTGTATGGCTACACCTTC. Its protein is CASSFPDRPPSSYHLYGYTF.

This rearrangement joins TRBV29-1 to TRBJ2-2; 8 bases match TRBD1. The length of the CDR3 is 14 residues. V dropped 7 bases and J dropped 1; count of bases not matched to a gene: 5. Germline CDR1 and CDR2: SQVTM and ANQGSEA. The CDR3 spells CSAQQGGNTGELFF. CDR3 sequence (DNA): TGCAGCGCCCAACAGGGGGGGAACACCGGGGAGCTGTTTTTT.

This chain uses TRBV13 with TRBJ1-2; 7 positions match TRBD1. The CDR3 spans 18 residues. In germline, CDR1 is PRHDT, CDR2 FYEKMQ (reference sequence). Trimming cost V 5 bases and J 6 bases; bases outside gene matches: 21. CDR3 amino acids: CASSLPPTHQGTVDGYTF. CDR3 DNA sequence: TGTGCCAGCAGCCTACCGCCCACGCACCAAGGGACAGTAGATGGCTACACCTTC.

This clone was counted between two and nine times. The chain joins TRBV4-2 to TRBJ2-1, with 9 bases fitting TRBD2. Germline-derived CDR1 and CDR2 are LGHNA and YNFKEQ. The CDR3 is 15 residues long. Trimming removed 6 bases from V and 7 bases from J; junction bases left unmatched: 10. DNA of the CDR3: TGTGCCAGCAGTCCCAGGACTAGCGAGGTAAATGAGCAGTTCTTC. Residues: CASSPRTSEVNEQFF.

The gene calls are TRBV25-1 and TRBJ2-1; possible D gene TRBD2, 5 bases. Germline CDR1 is MGHDK and CDR2 is SYGVNS. The CDR3 length is 11 residues. V was clipped by 4 bases and J by 8 bases, with 6 bases between them. CDR3 in DNA: TGTGCCAGCAGTGCGGGGTATGAGCAGTTCTTC. Protein product: CASSAGYEQFF.

J is TRBJ1-2 and V is TRBV30; D remains ambiguous. This CDR3 is built from 12 residues. The ends were cut back, 3 bases at V and 7 bases at J, with 12 bases in the middle. Germline V CDR1 and CDR2: GTSNPN, SVGIG (reference sequence). CDR3 nucleotide sequence: TGTGCCTGGAGGCAATGGCCCAGTGGCTACACCTTC. This translates into CAWRQWPSGYTF.

The rearrangement joins TRBV9 to TRBJ2-1, with 8 bases identical to TRBD2. V lost 3 bases to trimming and J lost 3 bases; unmatched junction nucleotides: 5. The CDR3 is 15 amino acids. Germline-derived CDR1 and CDR2 are SGDLS and YYNGEE. CDR3 residues: CASSASGGDYNEQFF. The CDR3 region has the DNA TGTGCCAGCAGCGCAAGCGGGGGAGACTACAATGAGCAGTTCTTC.

V usage is TRBV9 and J usage is TRBJ2-1; D unresolved. The V gene lost 4 bases and the J gene lost 5 bases, with 13 bases spanning the gap. This CDR3 contains 14 residues. Germline V CDR1 and CDR2: SGDLS, YYNGEE. CDR3: CASSNQLDHNEQFF. CDR3 sequence (DNA): TGTGCCAGCAGCAACCAGCTAGACCACAATGAGCAGTTCTTC.

The chain combines TRBV6-6 with TRBJ1-2; D unresolved. The CDR3 length is 15 residues. From germline, CDR1 is MNHNY and CDR2 SVGAGI (reference sequence). V dropped 2 bases and J dropped 5 bases, with 15 bases sitting between them. DNA of the CDR3: TGTGCCAGCAGTTACCTCAAACTGCCGGAGTATGGCTACACCTTC. It yields the protein CASSYLKLPEYGYTF.

This clone was counted only a few times. Here the CDR3 DNA reads TGTGCCAGTAGTATGGTTTCCGGGGCCTTCTCCTACGAGCAGTACTTC. It yields the protein CASSMVSGAFSYEQYF. The J gene is TRBJ2-7, the V gene TRBV19; D tentatively fits TRBD1 or TRBD2 (5 bases each). V was clipped by 3 bases and J by 0 bases, with 15 bases between them. CDR3 size: 16 residues. Germline CDR1 is LNHDA and CDR2 is SQIVND (reference sequence).

This clone turned up a few times. The genes are TRBV29-1 and TRBJ2-7, with a tentative D call TRBD2 (6 bases). This CDR3 has 13 amino acids. V lost 6 bases to trimming and J lost 5 bases, with 17 bases between them. Germline V CDR1 and CDR2: SQVTM, ANQGSEA. The CDR3 loop is CSVRGTAHDEQYF. CDR3 nucleotide sequence: TGCAGCGTCCGCGGGACGGCCCATGACGAGCAGTACTTC.

The chain links TRBV15 to TRBJ2-7; 8 bases are shared with TRBD2. V dropped 4 bases and J dropped 9; count of bases not matched to a gene: 11. The CDR3 is 14 residues long. Looked up from germline, CDR1 is LNHNV and CDR2 is YYDKDF (reference sequence). Here the CDR3 DNA reads TGTGCCACCAGCAAAACCGGGACTAGTGATTCGCAGTACTTC. Residues: CATSKTGTSDSQYF.

This clone was seen a handful of times. The J gene is TRBJ2-7, the V gene TRBV30; D is possibly TRBD2 (7 bases). CDR3 length equals 13 residues. Trimming stripped 1 base from V and 4 bases from J, with 11 bases between. Germline-derived CDR1 and CDR2 are GTSNPN and SVGIG (reference sequence). CDR3 amino acids: CAWSGRGGYEQYF. DNA of the CDR3: TGTGCCTGGAGTGGCAGGGGAGGGTACGAGCAGTACTTC. Variable domain in full (rest from reference TRBV30 and TRBJ2-7): SQTIHQWPATLVQPVGSPLSLECTVEGTSNPNLYWYRQAAGRGLQLLFYSVGIGQISSEVPQNLSASRPQDRQFILSSKKLLLSDSGFYLCAWSGRGGYEQYFGPGTRLTVT.

This chain joins TRBV4-3 and TRBJ2-4, with unresolved D. The V gene lost 3 bases and the J gene lost 9 bases, with 15 bases spanning the gap. The CDR3 sequence is 14 residues long. CDR1 LGHNA and CDR2 YSLEER come from the germline V gene. As DNA, the CDR3 is TGCGCCAGCAGCCACGCTGATGGGCGTTTCATTCAGTACTTC. Its protein is CASSHADGRFIQYF.

The chain recombines TRBV4-1 with TRBJ2-7; D ambiguous. Germline V gene lookup returns CDR1 MGHRA and CDR2 YSYEKL. This CDR3 region has 13 residues. Trimming took 3 bases from V and 6 from J, leaving 12 bases between them. This CDR3 reads CASSHRRLGEQYF. The CDR3 nucleotides are TGCGCCAGCAGCCACCGAAGGTTAGGCGAGCAGTACTTC.

The chain recombines TRBV15 with TRBJ2-1, with D perhaps TRBD2 (6 bases). This CDR3 contains 16 residues. Germline V gene data show CDR1 as LNHNV and CDR2 as YYDKDF (reference sequence). The V end was cut by 8 bases, the J end by 0 bases, with 17 bases between. The CDR3, as DNA: TGTGCCACCCATCCGGGACTCCTTAACTCCTACAATGAGCAGTTCTTC. Its translation is CATHPGLLNSYNEQFF. The full variable domain, rest sourced from reference TRBV15 and TRBJ2-1, is DAMVIQNPRYQVTQFGKPVTLSCSQTLNHNVMYWYQQKSSQAPKLLFHYYDKDFNNEADTPDNFQSRRPNTSFCFLDIRSPGLGDTAMYLCATHPGLLNSYNEQFFGPGTRLTVL.

This clone has a handful of counts. The chain has TRBV15 and TRBJ2-3, with 7 positions matching TRBD1. This CDR3 spans 16 amino acids. With V trimmed by 0 bases and J by 1 base, 4 bases remained unmatched. Germline values: CDR1 LNHNV, CDR2 YYDKDF (reference sequence). CDR3 protein: CATSRERGQRTDTQYF. The CDR3 DNA reads as TGTGCCACCAGCAGAGAGAGGGGACAGCGCACAGATACGCAGTATTTT.

V usage is TRBV9 and J usage is TRBJ1-6; D not certain. CDR3 size: 16 residues. CDR1 is SGDLS and CDR2 is YYNGEE in the germline V gene. V was cut by 0 bases and J by 4 bases, with 11 bases left in between. The CDR3 protein is CASSVGPGVYNSPLHF. The CDR3 DNA reads as TGTGCCAGCAGCGTAGGGCCCGGTGTTTATAATTCACCCCTCCACTTT.

This clone was counted only a few times. The genes are TRBV5-1 and TRBJ2-7; no definite D call. Looked up from germline, CDR1 is SGHRS and CDR2 is YFSETQ. V shed 6 bases and J shed 0 bases, with 13 bases lying between them. The length of the CDR3 is 14 residues. CDR3 in amino acids: CASTYTASSYEQYF. In DNA, the CDR3 is TGCGCCAGCACCTATACCGCCAGCTCCTACGAGCAGTACTTC.

The rearrangement uses TRBV4-2 and TRBJ2-1; TRBD1 agrees at 7 bases. The CDR3 is made up of 16 amino acids. V dropped 0 bases and J dropped 4; count of bases not matched to a gene: 6. Per germline, CDR1 LGHNA and CDR2 YNFKEQ. CDR3 sequence: CASSQEPGQSYNEQFF. The DNA for the CDR3 is TGTGCCAGCAGCCAAGAGCCGGGACAGAGTTACAATGAGCAGTTCTTC.

V usage is TRBV13 and J usage is TRBJ2-2; 8 bases map to TRBD2. Germline CDR1 reads PRHDT; CDR2 reads FYEKMQ (reference sequence). CDR3 length: 15 amino acids. Germline trimming cut 3 bases from V and 0 bases from J; bases unmatched to any gene: 0. The CDR3 reads CASSLGLANTGELFF. The CDR3 DNA follows: TGTGCCAGCAGCTTGGGACTAGCGAACACCGGGGAGCTGTTTTTT. Based on the CDR3 plus reference TRBV13 and TRBJ2-2, the full variable domain is AAGVIQSPRHLIKEKRETATLKCYPIPRHDTVYWYQQGPGQDPQFLISFYEKMQSDKGSIPDRFSAQQFSDYHSELNMSSLELGDSALYFCASSLGLANTGELFFGEGSRLTVL.

The rearrangement joins TRBV19 to TRBJ1-1; no reliable D call. The CDR3 consists of 11 residues. With 8 bases removed from V and 4 bases from J, the gap between germline ends came to 8 bases. Germline V gene data show CDR1 as LNHDA and CDR2 as SQIVND (reference sequence). The CDR3 DNA reads TGTGCCAGTGTGGAGGGCACTGAAGCTTTCTTT. It yields the protein CASVEGTEAFF.